Described below is a single TCR beta chain sequence and its context. What it binds is not known. This specimen comes from a study of T cell responses to AZD1222 COVID-19 vaccine. Study-wide results and limits: Nearly half of spike-specific TCRs reportedly target unmutated variant regions. There were mostly white British donors and more females than males, and clonal diversity was possibly underestimated.

Trimming left V 1 base short and J 0 bases short, with 8 bases between. There are 15 residues in the CDR3. CDR1 SGHKS and CDR2 YYEKEE come from the germline V gene (reference sequence). The assay was immunoSEQ multiplex PCR, and TCRdb's table has in-frame clones only and misses some. This table has about 68,000 clones, 88% appearing once. The receptor comes from an adult in good health. This sample comprised peripheral blood, obtained on day 0 of AZD1222 vaccination. V is TRBV5-5 and J is TRBJ1-3; D is unclear. The CDR3 sequence is CASSLTVLSGNTIYF. For the CDR3, the DNA is TGTGCCAGCAGCTTGACAGTCCTCTCTGGAAACACCATATATTTT. Filled out from reference TRBV5-5 and TRBJ1-3, the complete variable domain reads DAGVTQSPTHLIKTRGQQVTLRCSPISGHKSVSWYQQVLGQGPQFIFQYYEKEERGRGNFPDRFSARQFPNYSSELNVNALLLGDSALYLCASSLTVLSGNTIYFGEGSWLTVV.